This T cell receptor (beta chain) originates from a study of technical replicates of blood from a few donors. The CDR3 consists of 15 residues. The trim removed 0 bases at V and 4 bases at J, leaving 5 bases unmatched. Germline lookup yields CDR1 PRHDT and CDR2 FYEKMQ (reference sequence). TCRdb keeps only in-frame clones here, not all; method: immunoSEQ multiplex PCR. The table lists 85,000 to 100,000 clones, 94% of them singletons. Sequenced: T cells isolated from PBMCs. The chain uses TRBV13 and TRBJ1-2; 7 bases map to TRBD1. The receptor comes from a human donor in good health. For the CDR3, the DNA is TGTGCCAGCAGCTTAGGAGAGGGACAGAGCTATGGCTACACCTTC. It translates to CASSLGEGQSYGYTF.